The 22 T cell receptor beta chains below were found in one sample sequenced in a study of shared clonotypes between healthy human individuals (TCRdb year 2020). The library was produced with the immunoSEQ multiplex PCR assay. TCRdb carries this immuneACCESS record with in-frame sequences only. Its versions omit some clonotypes, under half of them owing to an unresolved V gene in the studies checked, with the rest unexplained. The sample records 330,000 or so clones, roughly 80% of which are singletons. More than 9% of the sample belongs to the ten largest clones. The material sequenced was memory CD4+ T cells sorted from blood. The cell subset or site label on this specimen signifies: CD45RA-negative fraction. Receptors were obtained from a man aged 30 to 39 in good health.

This sequence joins TRBV6-1 and TRBJ2-3, with no clear D. This CDR3 is 16 amino acids long. Trimming cost V 4 bases and J 0 bases, with 14 bases left between them. The germline CDR1 and CDR2 sequences are MNHNS and SASEGT. The CDR3 DNA sequence: TGTGCCAGCAGTGCACCCTCGATAGTAAGCACAGATACGCAGTATTTT. Its translation: CASSAPSIVSTDTQYF.

J is TRBJ1-2 and V is TRBV4-2, with D unclear. From germline, CDR1 is LGHNA and CDR2 YNFKEQ. The CDR3 contains 13 residues. Trimming left V 4 bases short and J 5 bases short, with 11 bases between. The chain's CDR3 is CASSRGSGYGYTF. The CDR3 coding sequence is TGTGCCAGCAGCCGTGGGTCGGGGTATGGCTACACCTTC.

CDR3: CASRLSSGRADEQFF. CDR3 DNA: TGTGCCAGCAGACTTTCTAGCGGGAGAGCCGATGAGCAGTTCTTC. The V call is TRBV2, the J call TRBJ2-1; 10 bases are shared with TRBD2. Germline trimming cut 6 bases from V and 8 bases from J; bases unmatched to any gene: 10. The CDR3 length is 15 residues. Germline V CDR1 and CDR2: SNHLY, FYNNEI.

This clone came up once. The chain recombines TRBV7-2 with TRBJ2-5, with 7 bases fitting TRBD2. Germline trimming cut 4 bases from V and 2 bases from J; bases unmatched to any gene: 4. CDR1 is SGHTA, CDR2 FQGNSA, per germline. This CDR3 is 14 amino acids long. DNA for the CDR3: TGTGCCAGCAGCTCCGACGGGAGGCAAGAGACCCAGTACTTC. Translating it yields CASSSDGRQETQYF. Together with reference TRBV7-2 and TRBJ2-5, the CDR3 gives the full variable domain: GAGVSQSPSNKVTEKGKDVELRCDPISGHTALYWYRQSLGQGLEFLIYFQGNSAPDKSGLPSDRFSAERTGGSVSTLTIQRTQQEDSAVYLCASSSDGRQETQYFGPGTRLLVL.

The rearrangement joins TRBV7-8 to TRBJ2-5, with a tentative D call TRBD2 (6 bases). TRBJ2-7 explains the end of the DNA better; the J call may be wrong. In germline, CDR1 is SGHVS, CDR2 FQNEAQ. CDR3 size: 17 residues. The CDR3 reads CASSQTLLATNAYEQYF. The CDR3 DNA reads as TGTGCCAGCAGTCAAACCCTCCTAGCGACTAATGCCTACGAGCAGTACTTC.

The V and J genes are TRBV7-9 and TRBJ2-5; D may be TRBD1 (6 bases). The CDR3 totals 15 residues. Germline-derived CDR1 and CDR2 are SEHNR and FQNEAQ (reference sequence). Trimming took off 3 bases at V and 3 bases at J, with 14 bases between the two ends. CDR3 bases: TGTGCCAGCAGCTTTGGGCTCCCAGGGGAAGAGACCCAGTACTTC. Translation gives CASSFGLPGEETQYF.

The chain joins TRBV7-6 to TRBJ2-7; D may be TRBD1 or TRBD2 (5 bases each). Germline CDR1 and CDR2: SGHVS and FNYEAQ. V dropped 0 bases and J dropped 2 bases, with 11 bases sitting between them. This CDR3 comprises 15 residues. CDR3 sequence (DNA): TGTGCCAGCAGCTTAGCGACGGGGCCAACCTACGAGCAGTACTTC. Translation: CASSLATGPTYEQYF.

This clone has just one count. The CDR3 spells CASSFWTGLGQPQHF. CDR3 coding DNA: TGTGCCAGCAGTTTCTGGACAGGGCTGGGTCAGCCCCAGCATTTT. The J gene is TRBJ1-5, the V gene TRBV28; 8 bases agree with TRBD1. The germline V gene encodes CDR1 MDHEN and CDR2 SYDVKM. With V trimmed by 3 bases and J by 6 bases, 7 bases remained unmatched. This CDR3 region has 15 residues.

This clone was counted only a few times. This chain connects TRBV7-8 to TRBJ2-5, with a weak D call TRBD2 (5 bases). Germline assignment: CDR1 SGHVS and CDR2 FQNEAQ. V lost 5 bases and J lost 3, with 13 bases in between. This CDR3 is built from 14 residues. The CDR3 reads CASSPLGPKETQYF. CDR3 sequence (DNA): TGTGCCAGCAGCCCACTAGGTCCTAAAGAGACCCAGTACTTC.

This clone came up a few times. This rearrangement joins TRBV19 to TRBJ1-1; no firm D call. The V gene lost 4 bases and the J gene lost 10 bases, with 19 bases spanning the gap. CDR3 size: 14 residues. Germline values: CDR1 LNHDA, CDR2 SQIVND (reference sequence). The CDR3 DNA reads as TGTGCCAGTAGTACCCGGTGGTCAGAGCGAGGAGCTTTCTTT. Translation: CASSTRWSERGAFF. The complete variable domain, with remaining parts taken from reference TRBV19 and TRBJ1-1, reads DGGITQSPKYLFRKEGQNVTLSCEQNLNHDAMYWYRQDPGQGLRLIYYSQIVNDFQKGDIAEGYSVSREKKESFPLTVTSAQKNPTAFYLCASSTRWSERGAFFGQGTRLTVV.

V and J are TRBV7-3 and TRBJ2-7; 12 bases fit TRBD2. V lost 5 bases to trimming and J lost 6 bases; unmatched junction nucleotides: 2. Germline V gene sequence: CDR1 SGHTA, CDR2 FQGTGA. The CDR3 runs 13 residues. DNA of the CDR3: TGTGCCAGCAGCCCGGGACTAGCGGGCGAGCAGTACTTC. This translates into CASSPGLAGEQYF. Full variable domain (remainder filled in from reference TRBV7-3 and TRBJ2-7): GAGVSQTPSNKVTEKGKYVELRCDPISGHTALYWYRQSLGQGPEFLIYFQGTGAADDSGLPNDRFFAVRPEGSVSTLKIQRTERGDSAVYLCASSPGLAGEQYFGPGTRLTVT.

The V gene is TRBV2, the J gene TRBJ2-1; 13 bases fit TRBD2. The germline V gene has CDR1 SNHLY and CDR2 FYNNEI. The CDR3 covers 19 residues. V gave up 5 bases and J gave up 6 bases; unmatched junction bases: 16. This CDR3 is CASSRRLAGGLLGGNEQFF. The CDR3 DNA reads TGTGCCAGCAGTAGGCGACTAGCGGGAGGCCTTCTCGGTGGCAATGAGCAGTTCTTC. Together with reference TRBV2 and TRBJ2-1, the CDR3 gives the full variable domain: EPEVTQTPSHQVTQMGQEVILRCVPISNHLYFYWYRQILGQKVEFLVSFYNNEISEKSEIFDDQFSVERPDGSNFTLKIRSTKLEDSAMYFCASSRRLAGGLLGGNEQFFGPGTRLTVL.

The chain employs TRBV6-1 and TRBJ2-2; the match to TRBD2 covers 8 bases. This CDR3 is 13 amino acids long. Germline V gene lookup returns CDR1 MNHNS and CDR2 SASEGT. Germline trimming cut 5 bases from V and 7 bases from J; bases unmatched to any gene: 3. This CDR3 reads CASSSREGGELFF. The CDR3 DNA sequence: TGTGCCAGCAGTAGCCGGGAGGGCGGGGAGCTGTTTTTT.

This chain joins TRBV30 and TRBJ1-2; weak D call: TRBD1 (5 bases). The CDR3 covers 12 residues. Trimming took off 4 bases at V and 4 bases at J, with 10 bases between the two ends. Germline values: CDR1 GTSNPN, CDR2 SVGIG (reference sequence). The CDR3 here is CAWNGQRYGYTF. The CDR3 coding sequence is TGTGCCTGGAATGGACAACGCTATGGCTACACCTTC.

The chain is built from TRBV7-8 and TRBJ2-5, with 9 positions matching TRBD2. This CDR3 contains 15 residues. The junction had 5 bases not matched to a gene; V was cut back by 5 bases and J by 1 base. Germline assignment: CDR1 SGHVS and CDR2 FQNEAQ. The CDR3 reads CASSPAGGTQETQYF. The DNA for the CDR3 is TGTGCCAGCAGCCCAGCGGGGGGTACCCAAGAGACCCAGTACTTC.

The chain recombines TRBV18 with TRBJ2-6; D unresolved. Trimming cost V 2 bases and J 1 base, with 6 bases left between them. The germline gives CDR1 KGHSH, CDR2 LQKENI. The CDR3 sequence is 15 residues long. The CDR3 loop is CASSPVRSGANVLTF. In DNA, the CDR3 is TGTGCCAGCTCACCAGTACGTTCTGGGGCCAACGTCCTGACTTTC.

The J gene is TRBJ1-2, the V gene TRBV27; D gene ambiguous. The CDR3 spans 13 residues. Trimming removed 6 bases from V and 3 bases from J, with 11 bases in between. Germline values: CDR1 MNHEY, CDR2 SMNVEV (reference sequence). The CDR3 protein is CASSPRMYYGYTF. For the CDR3, the DNA is TGTGCCAGCAGCCCGCGGATGTACTATGGCTACACCTTC.

The chain joins TRBV29-1 to TRBJ2-3, with D unresolved. The CDR3 is 11 amino acids. Germline CDR1 is SQVTM and CDR2 is ANQGSEA. V was pared by 5 bases and J by 2 bases, with 5 bases between. In nucleotides, the CDR3 is TGCAGCGTTATTAACACAGATACGCAGTATTTT. Residues: CSVINTDTQYF.

This rearrangement joins TRBV11-2 to TRBJ2-1; 9 nucleotides agree with TRBD1. The CDR3 is 17 residues long. Looked up from germline, CDR1 is SGHAT and CDR2 is FQNNGV. Trimming took 0 bases from V and 7 from J; bases not matched to a gene: 10. The CDR3 reads CASSLDRDRGGENEQFF. As DNA, the CDR3 is TGTGCCAGCAGCTTAGATCGTGACAGGGGGGGTGAGAATGAGCAGTTCTTC.

Points on this clone: The same CDR3 can be traced to other DNA sequences in this sample. The chain couples TRBV5-1 to TRBJ1-3; D not certain. With 0 bases removed from V and 0 bases from J, the gap between germline ends came to 4 bases. The V gene's germline CDR1 is SGHRS and CDR2 YFSETQ. The CDR3 runs 14 residues. The CDR3 coding sequence is TGCGCCAGCAGCTTGGCCCTCTCTGGAAACACCATATATTTT. It specifies CASSLALSGNTIYF.

The CDR3 nucleotides read TGTGCCAGCAGCTTAGTAGCGGAGCCCTATGGCTACACCTTC. Protein sequence: CASSLVAEPYGYTF. The genes are TRBV11-2 and TRBJ1-2, with D unclear. V lost 1 base to trimming and J lost 4 bases, with 10 bases between them. Germline CDR1 is SGHAT and CDR2 is FQNNGV. The CDR3 contains 14 residues.

V is TRBV6-4 and J is TRBJ2-2; D is perhaps TRBD1 (5 bases). Looked up from germline, CDR1 is MRHNA and CDR2 is SNTAGT. There are 14 residues in the CDR3. V lost 6 bases to trimming and J lost 4 bases, with 12 bases between them. The CDR3 nucleotides are TGTGCCAGCAGGCCCGCAGGGTCCACCGGGGAGCTGTTTTTT. This encodes CASRPAGSTGELFF.